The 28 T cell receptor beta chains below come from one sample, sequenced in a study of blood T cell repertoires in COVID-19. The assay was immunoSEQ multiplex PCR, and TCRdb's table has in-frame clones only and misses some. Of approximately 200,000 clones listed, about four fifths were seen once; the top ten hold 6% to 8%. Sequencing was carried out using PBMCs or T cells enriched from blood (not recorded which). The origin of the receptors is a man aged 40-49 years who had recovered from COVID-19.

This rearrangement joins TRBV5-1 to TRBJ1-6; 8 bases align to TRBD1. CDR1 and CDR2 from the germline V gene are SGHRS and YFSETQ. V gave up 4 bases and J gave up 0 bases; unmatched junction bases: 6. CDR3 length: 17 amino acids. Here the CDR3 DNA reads TGCGCCAGCAGCCCGGGACAGGTCAGCTCCTATAATTCACCCCTCCACTTT. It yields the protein CASSPGQVSSYNSPLHF.

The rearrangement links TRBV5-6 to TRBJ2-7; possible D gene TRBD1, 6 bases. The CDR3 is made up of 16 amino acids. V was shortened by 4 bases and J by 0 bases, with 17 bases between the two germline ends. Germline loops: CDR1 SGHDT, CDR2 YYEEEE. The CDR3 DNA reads TGTGCCAGCAGCGATGACAGGCGAACCCTCTCCTACGAGCAGTACTTC. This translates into CASSDDRRTLSYEQYF. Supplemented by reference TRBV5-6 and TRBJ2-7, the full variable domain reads DAGVTQSPTHLIKTRGQQVTLRCSPKSGHDTVSWYQQALGQGPQFIFQYYEEEERQRGNFPDRFSGHQFPNYSSELNVNALLLGDSALYLCASSDDRRTLSYEQYFGPGTRLTVT.

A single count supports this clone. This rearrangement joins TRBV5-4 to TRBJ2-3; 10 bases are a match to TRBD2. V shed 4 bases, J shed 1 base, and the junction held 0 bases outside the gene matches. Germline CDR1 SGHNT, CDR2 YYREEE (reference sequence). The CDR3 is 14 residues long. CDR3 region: CASSLAGGTDTQYF. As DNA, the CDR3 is TGTGCCAGCAGCCTAGCGGGAGGCACAGATACGCAGTATTTT.

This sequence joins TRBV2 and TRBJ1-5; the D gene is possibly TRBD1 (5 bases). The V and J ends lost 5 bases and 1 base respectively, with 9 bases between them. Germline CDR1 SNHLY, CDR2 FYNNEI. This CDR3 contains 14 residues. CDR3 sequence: CASSYDRSNQPQHF. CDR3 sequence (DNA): TGTGCCAGCAGTTATGACAGAAGCAATCAGCCCCAGCATTTT.

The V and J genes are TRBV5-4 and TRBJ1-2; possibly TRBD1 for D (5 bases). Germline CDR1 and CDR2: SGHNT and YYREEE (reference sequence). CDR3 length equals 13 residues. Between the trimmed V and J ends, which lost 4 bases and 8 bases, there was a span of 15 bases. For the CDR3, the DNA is TGTGCCAGCAGCCTCGGGACTCCAATCGGCTACACCTTC. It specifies CASSLGTPIGYTF. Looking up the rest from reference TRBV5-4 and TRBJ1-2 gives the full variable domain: ETGVTQSPTHLIKTRGQQVTLRCSSQSGHNTVSWYQQALGQGPQFIFQYYREEENGRGNFPPRFSGLQFPNYSSELNVNALELDDSALYLCASSLGTPIGYTFGSGTRLTVV.

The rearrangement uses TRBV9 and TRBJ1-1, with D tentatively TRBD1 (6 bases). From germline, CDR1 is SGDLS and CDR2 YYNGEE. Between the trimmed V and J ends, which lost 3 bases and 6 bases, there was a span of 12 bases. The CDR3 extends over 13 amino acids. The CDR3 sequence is CASSDTGFPEAFF. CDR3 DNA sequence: TGTGCCAGCAGCGATACAGGGTTCCCTGAAGCTTTCTTT.

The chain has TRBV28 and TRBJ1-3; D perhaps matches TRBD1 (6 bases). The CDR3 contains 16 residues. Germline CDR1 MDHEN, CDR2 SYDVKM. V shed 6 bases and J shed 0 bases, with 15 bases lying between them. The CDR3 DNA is TGTGCCAGCAGCCCTCTAGACAGGCCCTCTGGAAACACCATATATTTT. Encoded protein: CASSPLDRPSGNTIYF.

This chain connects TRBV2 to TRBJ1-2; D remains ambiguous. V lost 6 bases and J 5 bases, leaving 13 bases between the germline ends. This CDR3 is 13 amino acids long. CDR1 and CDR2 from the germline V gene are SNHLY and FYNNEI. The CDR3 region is CASRLPTRYGYTF. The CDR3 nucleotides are TGTGCCAGCAGGCTTCCAACGAGGTATGGCTACACCTTC.

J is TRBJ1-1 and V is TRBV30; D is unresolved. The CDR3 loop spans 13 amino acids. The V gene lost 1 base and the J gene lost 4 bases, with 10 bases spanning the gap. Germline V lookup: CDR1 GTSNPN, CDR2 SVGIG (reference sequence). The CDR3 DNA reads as TGTGCCTGGAGTGAGAGATACCCCACTGAAGCTTTCTTT. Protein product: CAWSERYPTEAFF.

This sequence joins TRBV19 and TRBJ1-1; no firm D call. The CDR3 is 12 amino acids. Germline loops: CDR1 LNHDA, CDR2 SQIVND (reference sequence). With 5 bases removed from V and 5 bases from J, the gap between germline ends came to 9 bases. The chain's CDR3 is CASSLRGTEAFF. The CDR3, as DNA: TGTGCCAGTAGTCTCCGGGGAACTGAAGCTTTCTTT.

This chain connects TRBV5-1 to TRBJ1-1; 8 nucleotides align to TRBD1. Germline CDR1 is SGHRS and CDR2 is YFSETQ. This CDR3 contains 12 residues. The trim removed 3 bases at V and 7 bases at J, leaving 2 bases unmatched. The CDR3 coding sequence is TGCGCCAGCAGCTCGACAGGGGTTGAAGCTTTCTTT. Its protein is CASSSTGVEAFF.

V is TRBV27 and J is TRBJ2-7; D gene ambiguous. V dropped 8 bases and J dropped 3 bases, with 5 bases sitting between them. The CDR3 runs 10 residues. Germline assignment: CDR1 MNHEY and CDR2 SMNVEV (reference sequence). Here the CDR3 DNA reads TGTGCCAGCGGAGACTACGAGCAGTACTTC. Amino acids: CASGDYEQYF.

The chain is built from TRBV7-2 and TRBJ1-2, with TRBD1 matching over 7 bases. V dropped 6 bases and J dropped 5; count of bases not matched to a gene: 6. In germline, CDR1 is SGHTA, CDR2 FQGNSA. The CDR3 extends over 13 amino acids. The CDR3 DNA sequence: TGTGCCAGCAGACTGCAGGGGGGTTATGGCTACACCTTC. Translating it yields CASRLQGGYGYTF. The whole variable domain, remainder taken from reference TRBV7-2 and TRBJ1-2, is GAGVSQSPSNKVTEKGKDVELRCDPISGHTALYWYRQSLGQGLEFLIYFQGNSAPDKSGLPSDRFSAERTGGSVSTLTIQRTQQEDSAVYLCASRLQGGYGYTFGSGTRLTVV.

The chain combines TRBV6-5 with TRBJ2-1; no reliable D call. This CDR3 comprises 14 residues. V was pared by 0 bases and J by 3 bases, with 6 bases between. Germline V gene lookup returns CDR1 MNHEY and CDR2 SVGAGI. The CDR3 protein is CASSYSRVYNEQFF. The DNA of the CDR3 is TGTGCCAGCAGTTACTCGAGAGTCTACAATGAGCAGTTCTTC.

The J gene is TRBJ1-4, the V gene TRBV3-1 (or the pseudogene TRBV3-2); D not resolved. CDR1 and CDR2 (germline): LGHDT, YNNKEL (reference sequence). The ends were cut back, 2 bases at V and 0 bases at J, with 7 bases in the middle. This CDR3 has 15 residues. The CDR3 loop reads CASSQLAATNEKLFF. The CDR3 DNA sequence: TGTGCCAGCAGCCAACTAGCTGCAACTAATGAAAAACTGTTTTTT.

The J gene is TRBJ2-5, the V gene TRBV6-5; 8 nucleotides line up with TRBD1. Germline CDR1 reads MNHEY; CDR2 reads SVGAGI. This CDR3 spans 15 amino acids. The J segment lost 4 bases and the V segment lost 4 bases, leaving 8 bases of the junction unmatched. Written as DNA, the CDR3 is TGTGCCAGCAGTTTGCAAGCAGGGGGCTCAGAGACCCAGTACTTC. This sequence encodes CASSLQAGGSETQYF.

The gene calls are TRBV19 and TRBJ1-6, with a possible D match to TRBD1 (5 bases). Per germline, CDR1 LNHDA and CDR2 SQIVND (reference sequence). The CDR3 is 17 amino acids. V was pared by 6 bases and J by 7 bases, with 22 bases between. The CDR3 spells CASRLSQGRIINSPLHF. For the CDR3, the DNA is TGTGCCAGTAGATTATCCCAGGGCCGAATTATCAATTCACCCCTCCACTTT.

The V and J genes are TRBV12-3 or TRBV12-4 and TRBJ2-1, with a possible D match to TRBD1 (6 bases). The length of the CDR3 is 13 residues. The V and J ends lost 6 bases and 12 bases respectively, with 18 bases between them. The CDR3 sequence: CASSPGVAVGQFF. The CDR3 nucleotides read TGTGCCAGCAGCCCAGGGGTCGCGGTGGGGCAGTTCTTC.

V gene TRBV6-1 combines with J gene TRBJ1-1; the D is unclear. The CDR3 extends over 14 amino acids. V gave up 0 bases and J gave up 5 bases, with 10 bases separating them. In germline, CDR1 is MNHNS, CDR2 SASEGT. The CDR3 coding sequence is TGTGCCAGCAGTGAAGCATTCGGGGAAACTGAAGCTTTCTTT. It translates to CASSEAFGETEAFF.

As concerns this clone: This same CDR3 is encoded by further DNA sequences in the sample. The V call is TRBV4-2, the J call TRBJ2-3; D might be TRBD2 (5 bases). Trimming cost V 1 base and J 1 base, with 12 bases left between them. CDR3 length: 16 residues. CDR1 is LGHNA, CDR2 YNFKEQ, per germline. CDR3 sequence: CASSQVDAGGTDTQYF. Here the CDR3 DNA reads TGTGCCAGCAGCCAAGTTGACGCGGGCGGCACAGATACGCAGTATTTT.

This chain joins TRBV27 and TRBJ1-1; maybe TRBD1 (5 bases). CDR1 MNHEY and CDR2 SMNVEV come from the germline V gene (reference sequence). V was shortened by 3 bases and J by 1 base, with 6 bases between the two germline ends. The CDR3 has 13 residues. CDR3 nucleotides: TGTGCCAGCAGTTTGCAGGGGAACACTGAAGCTTTCTTT. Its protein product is CASSLQGNTEAFF.

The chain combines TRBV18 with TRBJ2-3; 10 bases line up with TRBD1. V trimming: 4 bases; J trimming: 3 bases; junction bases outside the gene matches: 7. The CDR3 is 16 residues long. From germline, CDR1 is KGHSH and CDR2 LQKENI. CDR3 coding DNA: TGTGCCAGCTCACGTGGGACAGGGGTTGTTACAGATACGCAGTATTTT. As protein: CASSRGTGVVTDTQYF.

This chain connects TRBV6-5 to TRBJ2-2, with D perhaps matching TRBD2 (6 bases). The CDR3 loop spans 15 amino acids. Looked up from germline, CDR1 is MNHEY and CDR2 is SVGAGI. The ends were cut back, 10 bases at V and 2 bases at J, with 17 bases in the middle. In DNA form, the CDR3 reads TGTGCCACCACCCCTGACGGGAGTAACACCGGGGAGCTGTTTTTT. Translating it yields CATTPDGSNTGELFF.

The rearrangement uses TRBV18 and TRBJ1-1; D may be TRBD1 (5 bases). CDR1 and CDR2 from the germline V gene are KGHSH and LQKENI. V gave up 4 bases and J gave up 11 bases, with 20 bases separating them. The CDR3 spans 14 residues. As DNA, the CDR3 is TGTGCCAGCTCACGGGGCAATCTAGAGCCGCGGGCTTTCTTT. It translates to CASSRGNLEPRAFF.

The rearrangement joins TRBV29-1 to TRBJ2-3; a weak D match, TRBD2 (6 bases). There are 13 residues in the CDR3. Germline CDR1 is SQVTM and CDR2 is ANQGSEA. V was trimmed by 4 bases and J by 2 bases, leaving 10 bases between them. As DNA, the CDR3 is TGCAGCGTTGGGGGGGTTCCCACAGATACGCAGTATTTT. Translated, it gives CSVGGVPTDTQYF.

This CDR3 reads CASSLDRGASDTQYF. In DNA form, the CDR3 reads TGTGCCAGCAGCTTAGACCGGGGGGCATCAGATACGCAGTATTTT. The V and J genes are TRBV13 and TRBJ2-3, with D possibly being TRBD2 (7 bases). This CDR3 region has 15 residues. Germline V gene data show CDR1 as PRHDT and CDR2 as FYEKMQ (reference sequence). V lost 1 base, J lost 4 bases, and 12 bases lay in between.

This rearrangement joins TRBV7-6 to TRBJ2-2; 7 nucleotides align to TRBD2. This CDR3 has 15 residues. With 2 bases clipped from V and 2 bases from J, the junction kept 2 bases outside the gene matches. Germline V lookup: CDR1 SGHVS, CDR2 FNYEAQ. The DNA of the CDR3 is TGTGCCAGCAGCTTAAGCGGGGTAAACACCGGGGAGCTGTTTTTT. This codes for CASSLSGVNTGELFF.

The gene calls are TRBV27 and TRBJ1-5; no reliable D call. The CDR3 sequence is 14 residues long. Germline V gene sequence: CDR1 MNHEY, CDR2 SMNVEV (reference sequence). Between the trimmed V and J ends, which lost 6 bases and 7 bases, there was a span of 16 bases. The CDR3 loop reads CASSHQVPGQPQHF. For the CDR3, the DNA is TGTGCCAGCAGCCACCAGGTCCCGGGACAGCCCCAGCATTTT.